This T cell receptor beta chain came from a study of breast tumors, draining lymph nodes, adjacent tissues. A few counts support this clonotype. No antigen is known for it. Study results and caveats: Tumor repertoires ranked between lymph nodes and nontumor tissue in diversity, with V and J gene preferences. Findings are consistent with lymph node origin and intratumoral expansion of most tumor T cells. The lymph node origin of tumor T cells was framed as consistent with a hypothesis, not demonstrated. Luminal-like breast cancer showed significantly higher tumor–nontumor repertoire similarity than basal-like.

TCRdb processed the multiplex PCR reads anew with MiXCR; each CDR3 protein has one entry. The data hold fewer than 250,000 distinct CDR3 sequences, with approximately 31% observed a single time. Breast cancer patients provided tissue from their axillary draining lymph nodes. Trimming took 1 base from V and 2 from J; bases not matched to a gene: 3. Germline CDR1 MNHEY, CDR2 SMNVEV (reference sequence). This CDR3 has 15 residues. V usage is TRBV27 and J usage is TRBJ2-7; 9 bases agree with TRBD2. This clonotype originated in a female donor with breast cancer. Some clones in this sample may be carry-over from other donors' samples. The sample consisted of axillary lymph node tissue. CDR3 amino acids: CASSLFSGSPYEQYF. Written as DNA, the CDR3 is TGTGCCAGCAGTTTATTTAGCGGGAGTCCCTACGAGCAGTACTTC.